Here is one TCR beta chain with its context. This CDR3 has 16 amino acids. From germline, CDR1 is SGHKS and CDR2 YYEKEE (reference sequence). With 7 bases removed from V and 0 bases from J, the gap between germline ends came to 14 bases. The data are from a study of T cells in Graves' hyperthyroidism and ophthalmopathy. Patients were excluded because of uncontrolled infection, other autoimmune disease, pregnancy or lactation. Amplification of TCR beta CDR3 regions was performed using RNA transcripts as template. Primed by the HTBI set, a first-round RT-PCR was run on the TCR CDR3. Each CDR3 protein gets one entry after TCRdb re-called the multiplex PCR reads with MiXCR. The data hold roughly 280,000 distinct CDR3 sequences, with approximately 17% observed a single time.

The chain uses TRBV5-5 and TRBJ2-6; no definite D call. Sequencing was done on a sample of blood. The sequence was collected from a woman in her sixties with Graves' ophthalmopathy. In DNA, the CDR3 is TGTGCCAGCTGCCTTATAGCCGTCTCTGGGGCCAACGTCCTGACTTTC. It yields the protein CASCLIAVSGANVLTF. The full variable domain, completed using reference TRBV5-5 and TRBJ2-6, is DAGVTQSPTHLIKTRGQQVTLRCSPISGHKSVSWYQQVLGQGPQFIFQYYEKEERGRGNFPDRFSARQFPNYSSELNVNALLLGDSALYLCASCLIAVSGANVLTFGAGSRLTVL.